This T cell receptor (beta chain) was identified during a study of cytomegalovirus exposure and HLA in healthy donors. The wider study: Unique TCR beta sequences numbering about 100 million came from 150 million to 200 million T cells in an earlier analysis. Points from the study as a whole: Most sequenced TCRs were rare (though some public TCRs occurred in many donors). In a later analysis, CMV-associated beta chains were mostly HLA-associated, it appeared.

This PCR relied on a set of 60 Vbeta primers and 13 Jbeta primers. Clones were read by immunoSEQ multiplex PCR, and TCRdb kept only the in-frame ones, dropping some. This sample carries some 120,000 clones, approximately 72% of them seen once, and the ten largest clones take 9% to 9.5%. Germline loops: CDR1 SGHRS, CDR2 YFSETQ. The junction had 6 bases not matched to a gene; V was cut back by 4 bases and J by 6 bases. The CDR3 contains 13 residues. With regard to this clone: The antigen remains undetermined.

This clonotype was obtained from a woman aged 50 to 60 in good health and CMV-seropositive. The source material was PBMCs. V is TRBV5-1 and J is TRBJ1-2; 7 nucleotides match TRBD1. The CDR3: CASSTGQVDGYTF. The DNA for the CDR3 is TGCGCCAGCAGCACCGGACAGGTAGATGGCTACACCTTC.